This T cell receptor (beta chain) was sequenced in a study of regulatory and conventional T cells in RAG deficiency. General observations from the study: Shorter CDR3s in all patient subsets; >85% Treg-Tconv overlap in Omenn. Shannon entropy was markedly lower and Simpson indices higher in RAG-deficient patients than control T-cell subsets. Omenn syndrome and CID/AS patients had about 100-fold fewer unique Treg TCR beta sequences, versus about 10-fold elsewhere.

The sorted regulatory T cells were CD4+, CD25-high and CD127-low, with genomic DNA sequenced. TCRdb's table, derived via immunoSEQ multiplex PCR, lists solely in-frame clones and lacks some. There are roughly 3,000 clones in the sample; 90% to 95% occur only once, and around 8.7% lies in the top ten. Comments on this clone: Its specificity is unknown.

Trimming removed 6 bases from V and 7 bases from J, with 16 bases in between. Germline CDR1 is SGHDT and CDR2 is YYEEEE. The CDR3 is 13 amino acids. These data also featured in a second study, about regulatory T cells. That work adds: The primer mix had 52 TRBV and 13 TRBJ primers. Patient repertoires had restricted TRB V-J pairs and skewed V and J usage, most in Tregs.

V usage is TRBV5-6 and J usage is TRBJ1-1; TRBD1 might be the D (5 bases). The receptor comes from a human donor in good health. Sequencing was performed on CD4+ Tregs sorted from blood. DNA for the CDR3: TGTGCCAGCATCACTGCTGCAGGGATTGAAGCTTTCTTT. Encoded protein: CASITAAGIEAFF.